The 20 T cell receptor beta chains below come from one sample, sequenced in a study of human T cells and chemical hapten exposure (dated by TCRdb to about 2021). This specimen's time point label, interpreted: patch test 1, 2 weeks after DPC sensitization. Per the publication, the treatment or condition label means: therapeutic diphenylcyclopropenone sensitization with weekly scalp DPC. The method behind the library was RACE. The run used a NextSeq 500. In-frame beta chains were kept once TCRdb had trimmed the public reads at Q25 with fastp and called clones with MiXCR. Merged by CDR3 protein, the rows form single entries marked with the most common genes and DNA. The sample table contains 100,000 to 150,000 distinct CDR3 sequences; only one count was recorded for about 13% of them. The top ten clonotypes cover around 0.99% of the sample. The sample in question was whole blood, obtained in connection with sensitization to the hapten diphenylcyclopropenone (DPC). Source of these receptors: a young man with alopecia areata. Some clones in this sample may be carry-over from other donors' samples.

This clonotype was seen at least ten times. CDR3 region: CASSLGYEQYF. The CDR3 nucleotides read TGTGCCAGCAGTTTGGGCTACGAGCAGTACTTC. The rearrangement uses TRBV28 and TRBJ2-7, with D hard to call. The V end lost 3 bases, the J end lost 3 bases, and 3 bases lay between the germline ends. The length of the CDR3 is 11 residues. From germline, CDR1 is MDHEN and CDR2 SYDVKM.

This clonotype was observed a handful of times. J is TRBJ1-5 and V is TRBV6-6, with D uncertain. Germline CDR1 reads MNHNY; CDR2 reads SVGAGI (reference sequence). The CDR3 spans 15 residues. V was shortened by 6 bases and J by 0 bases, with 12 bases between the two germline ends. The CDR3 sequence is CASRPTLYSNQPQHF. The CDR3, as DNA: TGTGCCAGCAGACCGACACTTTATAGCAATCAGCCCCAGCATTTT.

The gene calls are TRBV14 and TRBJ2-7; D possibly matches TRBD1 or TRBD2 (5 bases each). Trimming cost V 3 bases and J 3 bases, with 15 bases left between them. Germline-derived CDR1 and CDR2 are SGHDN and FVKESK. The length of the CDR3 is 15 residues. CDR3 loop: CASSHPRDGGYEQYF. The CDR3 DNA sequence: TGTGCCAGCAGCCATCCCCGGGACGGAGGCTACGAGCAGTACTTC.

The CDR3 nucleotides read TGTGCCAGCAGCATGGCCCTGAGACTGAAAAACACAGATACGCAGTATTTT. Its protein product is CASSMALRLKNTDTQYF. The chain links TRBV7-6 to TRBJ2-3; D is undetermined. The germline V gene encodes CDR1 SGHVS and CDR2 FNYEAQ. This CDR3 is 17 amino acids long. The V end lost 5 bases, the J end lost 2 bases, and 20 bases lay between the germline ends. The whole variable domain, remainder taken from reference TRBV7-6 and TRBJ2-3, is GAGVSQSPRYKVTKRGQDVALRCDPISGHVSLYWYRQALGQGPEFLTYFNYEAQQDKSGLPNDRFSAERPEGSISTLTIQRTEQRDSAMYRCASSMALRLKNTDTQYFGPGTRLTVL.

A few counts support this clonotype. The chain employs TRBV20-1 and TRBJ2-3, with 8 nucleotides matching TRBD2. The CDR3 totals 14 residues. Germline lookup yields CDR1 DFQATT and CDR2 SNEGSKA (reference sequence). This CDR3 is CSTPGRGGADTQYF. CDR3 DNA sequence: TGCAGCACTCCCGGACGGGGGGGAGCAGATACGCAGTATTTT.

The chain employs TRBV7-2 and TRBJ1-1, with D possibly matching TRBD1 (6 bases). Deletions cut 6 bases from V and 0 bases from J, with 17 bases between. The CDR3 runs 16 residues. The germline CDR1 and CDR2 sequences are SGHTA and FQGNSA. The CDR3 region has the DNA TGTGCCAGCAGTCCCCGACAGGCCGTAATGAACACTGAAGCTTTCTTT. It codes for CASSPRQAVMNTEAFF.

Only a few counts were recorded for this clonotype. V gene TRBV11-2 combines with J gene TRBJ2-1; D not certain. The length of the CDR3 is 12 residues. Looked up from germline, CDR1 is SGHAT and CDR2 is FQNNGV. Trimming took 1 base from V and 7 from J, leaving 5 bases between them. The CDR3 DNA is TGTGCCAGCAGCTTAGGACTTAATGAGCAGTTCTTC. It encodes CASSLGLNEQFF.

This clonotype was seen a few times. At one boundary the junction diverges from the germline segment, which might be a read error. This chain uses TRBV5-1 with TRBJ2-5, with D perhaps matching TRBD1 or TRBD2 (5 bases each). This CDR3 is 14 amino acids long. Germline V gene lookup returns CDR1 SGHRS and CDR2 YFSETQ. CDR3 sequence (DNA): TGCGCTAGCAGCTCATATTCGGGGCGAGAGACCCAGTACTTC. Translated: CASSSYSGRETQYF.

This clonotype showed up just a few times. J is TRBJ1-6 and V is TRBV7-9, with D hard to call. CDR1 and CDR2 (germline): SEHNR, FQNEAQ (reference sequence). This CDR3 spans 16 amino acids. Trimming removed 5 bases from V and 0 bases from J, with 11 bases in between. CDR3 amino acids: CASSPDRSSYNSPLHF. The CDR3 nucleotides are TGTGCCAGCAGCCCGGACCGAAGCTCCTATAATTCACCCCTCCACTTT.

This clonotype was seen only a few times. The genes are TRBV7-9 and TRBJ2-7, with D possibly matching TRBD1 (6 bases). Germline lookup yields CDR1 SEHNR and CDR2 FQNEAQ (reference sequence). The V end lost 3 bases, the J end lost 4 bases, and 16 bases lay between the germline ends. There are 15 residues in the CDR3. CDR3 nucleotides: TGTGCCAGCAGCTTCTTCAGGGACACGGGTTACGAGCAGTACTTC. Protein: CASSFFRDTGYEQYF.

This clonotype came up a few times. The chain employs TRBV6-2 or TRBV6-3 and TRBJ2-2; D unresolved. Between the trimmed V and J ends, which lost 1 base and 2 bases, there was a span of 5 bases. The germline V gene has CDR1 MNHEY and CDR2 SVGEGT. The CDR3 runs 14 residues. The CDR3 loop is CASSYFRNTGELFF. CDR3 DNA sequence: TGTGCCAGCAGTTACTTCCGAAACACCGGGGAGCTGTTTTTT.

This clonotype was found a few times. V is TRBV20-1 and J is TRBJ2-3; D is perhaps TRBD1 (6 bases). Germline V gives CDR1 DFQATT, CDR2 SNEGSKA (reference sequence). This CDR3 is built from 15 residues. The V end lost 3 bases, the J end lost 0 bases, and 13 bases lay between the germline ends. The CDR3 DNA reads TGCAGTGCTAGTCACAGGGCCAAAAGCACAGATACGCAGTATTTT. It encodes CSASHRAKSTDTQYF.

The J gene is TRBJ1-5, the V gene TRBV19, with unresolved D. Trimming left V 7 bases short and J 3 bases short, with 10 bases between. The length of the CDR3 is 13 residues. CDR1 is LNHDA and CDR2 is SQIVND in the germline V gene (reference sequence). The CDR3 DNA reads as TGTGCCAGTACTGGTCAGATCAATCAGCCCCAGCATTTT. Translation: CASTGQINQPQHF.

This clonotype showed up just a few times. V is TRBV20-1 and J is TRBJ1-5; 7 bases map to TRBD1. The V gene end was trimmed by 3 bases and the J gene end by 2 bases; junction bases not matched to a gene: 10. The CDR3 loop spans 16 amino acids. The germline CDR1 and CDR2 sequences are DFQATT and SNEGSKA (reference sequence). The DNA for the CDR3 is TGCAGTGCTAGCAGGGGTTACACAGGGGGCAATCAGCCCCAGCATTTT. It translates to CSASRGYTGGNQPQHF.

The J gene is TRBJ2-5, the V gene TRBV9, with 7 bases fitting TRBD2. The V and J ends lost 0 bases and 5 bases, in that order; junction bases with no gene match: 4. The CDR3 loop spans 14 amino acids. In germline, CDR1 is SGDLS, CDR2 YYNGEE. The CDR3 region is CASSVGPAGETQYF. In nucleotides, the CDR3 is TGTGCCAGCAGCGTAGGTCCAGCGGGGGAGACCCAGTACTTC.

This chain joins TRBV6-1 and TRBJ1-5; 7 positions match TRBD1. Germline loops: CDR1 MNHNS, CDR2 SASEGT. After removal of 8 bases from V and 0 bases from J, the junction contained 4 bases not matched to a gene. This CDR3 comprises 14 residues. The CDR3 reads CASYRGDSNQPQHF. CDR3 DNA: TGTGCCAGCTACAGGGGTGATAGCAATCAGCCCCAGCATTTT.

The chain has TRBV28 and TRBJ2-7, with a possible D match to TRBD1 (6 bases). From germline, CDR1 is MDHEN and CDR2 SYDVKM. V lost 5 bases and J 2 bases, leaving 16 bases between the germline ends. CDR3 length equals 15 residues. As DNA, the CDR3 is TGTGCCAGCAGTGTAACAGGGTATAAGACCTACGAGCAGTACTTC. It encodes CASSVTGYKTYEQYF.

This clonotype was observed a handful of times. The gene calls are TRBV10-3 and TRBJ1-2, with a possible D match to TRBD1 (5 bases). This CDR3 region has 13 residues. V shed 0 bases and J shed 5 bases, with 7 bases lying between them. CDR1 and CDR2 (germline): ENHRY, SYGVKD. This CDR3 reads CAISESGEYGYTF. Written as DNA, the CDR3 is TGTGCCATCAGTGAGTCAGGGGAATATGGCTACACCTTC.

This rearrangement joins TRBV21-1 to TRBJ2-7; TRBD1 is taken as the D call from the table, unchecked against the DNA. TRBV21-1 is a known pseudogene. This CDR3 has 19 amino acids. CDR3 loop: CASRRNRDRGFSQTYEQYF. Written as DNA, the CDR3 is TGTGCCAGCAGACGCAACCGGGACAGGGGCTTTAGTCAAACCTACGAGCAGTACTTC.

The CDR3 coding sequence is TGTGCCAGCAGCGTAGCTGAACAGGGGTTTGTGAACACTGAAGCTTTCTTT. It is translated as CASSVAEQGFVNTEAFF. The chain combines TRBV9 with TRBJ1-1; 7 bases agree with TRBD1. The CDR3 has 17 amino acids. After removal of 0 bases from V and 0 bases from J, the junction contained 8 bases not matched to a gene. CDR1 and CDR2 (germline): SGDLS, YYNGEE.